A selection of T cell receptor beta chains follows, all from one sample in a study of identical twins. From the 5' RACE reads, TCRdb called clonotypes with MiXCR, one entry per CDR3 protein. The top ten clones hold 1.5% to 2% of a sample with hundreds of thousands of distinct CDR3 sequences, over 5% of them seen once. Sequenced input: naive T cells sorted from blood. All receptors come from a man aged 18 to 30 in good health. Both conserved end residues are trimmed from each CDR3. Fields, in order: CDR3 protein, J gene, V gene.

ASSRQGAESTDTQY | TRBJ2-3 | TRBV12-3/TRBV12-4
SVGDSGEQF | TRBJ2-1 | TRBV29-1
ASSLAVYQPQH | TRBJ1-5 | TRBV7-9
ASSEQGPDTDTQY | TRBJ2-3 | TRBV2
ASSPMPDTEAF | TRBJ1-1 | TRBV11-2
ASRFAGASYEQY | TRBJ2-7 | TRBV5-1
ASSQRQGAGSGSEAF | TRBJ1-1 | TRBV5-1
ASSPVGRTYSYEQY | TRBJ2-7 | TRBV5-6
SVEDGGRTEAF | TRBJ1-1 | TRBV29-1
SATRGLNEQF | TRBJ2-1 | TRBV20-1
ASSRTSGRPTSEQF | TRBJ2-1 | TRBV5-8
ASTSIVARSDTQY | TRBJ2-3 | TRBV27
ASSPGGVNTEAF | TRBJ1-1 | TRBV12-3/TRBV12-4
SARHTFAGGLNQPQH | TRBJ1-5 | TRBV20-1
ASIKGDRAIHEQY | TRBJ2-7 | TRBV6-2/TRBV6-3
ASSFRGRADTQY | TRBJ2-3 | TRBV13
ASSLGLQTQY | TRBJ2-5 | TRBV7-2
ASSEPGAFYSNQPQH | TRBJ1-5 | TRBV6-1
ASSLEASRLYQETQY | TRBJ2-5 | TRBV7-8
ASSQEAGARNEQF | TRBJ2-1 | TRBV3-1
SVGGLAGELGEQF | TRBJ2-1 | TRBV29-1
ASSLTGLAGYNEQF | TRBJ2-1 | TRBV5-1
AISPGTGKSNEQF | TRBJ2-1 | TRBV10-3
ASLELAGGQNTGELF | TRBJ2-2 | TRBV10-2
ASRASGRVGEQY | TRBJ2-7 | TRBV28
ASSPGSSQETQY | TRBJ2-5 | TRBV14
ATKPGPNYEQY | TRBJ2-7 | TRBV15